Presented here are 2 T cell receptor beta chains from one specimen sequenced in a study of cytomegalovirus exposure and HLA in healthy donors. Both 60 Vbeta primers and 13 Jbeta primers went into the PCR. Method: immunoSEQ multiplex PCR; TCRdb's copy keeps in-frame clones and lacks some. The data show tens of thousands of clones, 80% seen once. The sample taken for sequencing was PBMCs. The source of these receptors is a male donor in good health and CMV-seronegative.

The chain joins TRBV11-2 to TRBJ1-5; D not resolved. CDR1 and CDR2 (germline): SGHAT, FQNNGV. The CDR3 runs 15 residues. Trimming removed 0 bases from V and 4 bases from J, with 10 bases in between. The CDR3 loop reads CASSLDGEQNQPQHF. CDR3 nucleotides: TGTGCCAGCAGCTTAGATGGGGAGCAGAATCAGCCCCAGCATTTT.

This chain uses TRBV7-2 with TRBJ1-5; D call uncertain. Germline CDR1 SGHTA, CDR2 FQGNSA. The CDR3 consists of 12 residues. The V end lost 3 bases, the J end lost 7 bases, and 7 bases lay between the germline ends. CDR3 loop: CASSFNEQPQHF. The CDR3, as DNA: TGTGCCAGCAGCTTTAATGAGCAGCCCCAGCATTTT.